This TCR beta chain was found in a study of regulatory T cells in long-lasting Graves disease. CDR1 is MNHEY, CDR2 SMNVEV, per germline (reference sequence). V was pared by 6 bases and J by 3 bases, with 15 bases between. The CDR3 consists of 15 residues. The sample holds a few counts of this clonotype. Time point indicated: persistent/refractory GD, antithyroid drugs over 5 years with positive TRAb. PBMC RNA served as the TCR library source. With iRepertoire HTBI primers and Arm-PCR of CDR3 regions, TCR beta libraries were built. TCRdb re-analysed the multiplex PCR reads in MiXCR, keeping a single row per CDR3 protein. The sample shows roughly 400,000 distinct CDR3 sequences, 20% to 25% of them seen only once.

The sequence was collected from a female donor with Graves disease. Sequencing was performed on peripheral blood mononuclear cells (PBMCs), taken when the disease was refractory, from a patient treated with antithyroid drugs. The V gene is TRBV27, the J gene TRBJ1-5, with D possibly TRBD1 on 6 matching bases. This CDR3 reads CASSPEGVPNQPQHF. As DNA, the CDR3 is TGTGCCAGCAGCCCCGAGGGGGTTCCCAATCAGCCCCAGCATTTT.